This T cell receptor (beta chain) emerged from a study of cytomegalovirus exposure and HLA in healthy donors. 13 Jbeta primers and 60 Vbeta primers were used for the PCR. Data came from immunoSEQ multiplex PCR; TCRdb stores just in-frame clones and leaves some out. Here the sample spans approximately 170,000 clones, approximately 81% being singletons. Unmatched junction bases numbered 6, after V lost 3 bases and J lost 6 bases. Germline V gene sequence: CDR1 SNHLY, CDR2 FYNNEI. The CDR3 sequence is 15 residues long. This clone was counted a few times. As yet, its antigen is unknown. Study conclusions and caveats: Later, an analysis showed that TCR beta chains associated with HLA were more clonally expanded than others that were equally common. A link between a missense DCLRE1C variant and TCR beta V- and J-gene trimming emerged from a later analysis.

The gene calls are TRBV2 and TRBJ2-1; 9 nucleotides align to TRBD2. This TCR was sampled from a boy younger than 10 in good health and CMV-seronegative. Input material: PBMCs. DNA for the CDR3: TGTGCCAGCAGTGAGGGTAGCGGGGGACTCAATGAGCAGTTCTTC. Translating gives CASSEGSGGLNEQFF. Together with reference TRBV2 and TRBJ2-1, the CDR3 gives the full variable domain: EPEVTQTPSHQVTQMGQEVILRCVPISNHLYFYWYRQILGQKVEFLVSFYNNEISEKSEIFDDQFSVERPDGSNFTLKIRSTKLEDSAMYFCASSEGSGGLNEQFFGPGTRLTVL.